This T cell receptor (beta chain) was sequenced for a study of T cells in localized non-small cell lung cancer. Study-level findings and limits: Uninvolved neighboring lung showed the greatest T cell clonality, exceeding tumor. Overall survival was longer when the density of T cells in the blood was higher. The tumor had only one region sequenced, so heterogeneity remains possible. Detection in adjacent lung was observed for a median 57 of the top 100 tumor clones.

The CDR3 sequence is 17 residues long. Trimming shortened V by 2 bases and J by 1 base, and 12 bases separated the two germline ends. Germline CDR1 is WNHNN and CDR2 is SYGVQD (reference sequence). Details on this clone: Its specificity is unknown.

The assay was immunoSEQ multiplex PCR, and TCRdb's table has in-frame clones only and misses some. Among 30,000 to 40,000 clones listed, approximately 90% were seen once. Material: peripheral blood mononuclear cells, obtained before any cancer treatment. The chain links TRBV10-1 to TRBJ2-6, with a tentative D call TRBD1 (6 bases). This TCR derives from a male donor at least 60 years old with stage II lung adenocarcinoma. The CDR3 coding sequence is TGCGCCAGCAGTGAGCACAGGGAACCTTCTGGGGCCAACGTCCTGACTTTC. This sequence encodes CASSEHREPSGANVLTF.